The present TCR beta chain was sequenced within a study of T cells after posttransplantation cyclophosphamide (dated by TCRdb to about 2016). For the study in its entirety: The study tracked T cell repertoire reconstitution by TRB sequencing after myeloablative bone marrow transplantation using posttransplantation cyclophosphamide as GVHD prophylaxis. Antigen receptor sequencing covered samples from 30 to 40 PTCy-treated patients and 15 to 20 of their related bone marrow donors. Blood from every one of the roughly 30 PTCy patients who had 1-year posttransplant specimens underwent TRB sequencing. In 3 patients, up to about 3 additional blood samples taken between 2 and 5.2 years after transplant also underwent TRB sequencing, as did pretransplant blood from 4 patients. TRA and TRB clonality were tightly correlated in about ten samples, so subsequent TCR analyses focused on TRB only. Public TRB sequences were checked against a database of over 3,000 sequences associated with responses to pathogens, tumor antigens, self-antigens and alloantigens.

The investigation overall reported the following: The TRB repertoires of T cells infiltrating skin or the GI tract showed only limited overlap with the TRB repertoires found in blood. Donor-recipient similarity was low at 1-2 months but increased during the first year, and donor CD8+ memory clones often dominated later blood repertoires. Across a few dozen patients, TRB clonality was highly associated with recipient CMV seropositivity and CMV reactivation, and diversity in PTCy patients was similar to diversity in CNI/methotrexate controls.

Related bone marrow donors provided peripheral blood samples on the day of marrow donation. Mononuclear cells from peripheral blood and bone marrow were separated by Ficoll-Hypaque density centrifugation and then cryopreserved. The sample holds many counts of this clone. Its antigen remains undetermined. Base qualities are not at hand, and no much larger clone is one base apart. Trimming takes 0 bases off V and 1 base off J; junction bases not matched to a gene: 12. The CDR3, from cysteine to phenylalanine, totals 18 residues. Only CDR3 DNA is held: 54 bases, read in frame from base 1. CDR1 and CDR2 are read off the germline V gene (reference sequence) as SEHNR and FQNEAQ. Genomic DNA was used for TRB sequencing, which was performed with the immunoSEQ assay at survey resolution or with the hsTCRB kit. The published analysis was carried out like this. The immunoSEQ software was used for initial read processing, and the LymphoSeq R package was used for repertoire analyses. Clonality was calculated as 1 minus normalized Shannon entropy, and the Gini coefficient was also calculated for each TRB dataset. To infer phenotypes in unsorted samples, TRB sequences from sorted subsets of the recipient or donor were mapped onto unsorted samples from the same recipient. Entries here come from immuneACCESS through TCRdb and include only in-frame sequences with V and J called. Some clones fail to appear in such tables; in the studies checked, an unresolved V gene covers under half of the shortfall, and the cause of the remainder is unknown. The D gene and trimming were derived from the DNA, and the V and J assignments and clone size from that table. Listed for this sample are about 30,000 clones, none observed only a single time. Of the sample, around 2.5% is held by the ten largest clones.

Material: PBMCs. In this chain, TRBV7-9 is recombined with TRBJ2-7, with 7 bases in between that match TRBD2. The TCR sequence derives from a woman aged 55-70 years in good health, CMV-negative, and a related stem cell transplant donor. The DNA sequence is given as TGTGCCAGCAGCTTAGCGGGAGTACGTAGCGGGCGTTCCTACGAGCAGTACTTC. Its translation reads: CASSLAGVRSGRSYEQYF.